This TCR beta chain was captured by sequencing in a study of PD-1 blockade in mismatch repair-deficient tumors. Looking at the study overall: Enrolled about 2013-2017, patients had progressing, pretreated mismatch repair-deficient cancers of 12 to 13 types.

Notes on the study in general: Rapid post-treatment expansion, then contraction, generally preceding radiologic response, marked tumor-resident clones.

PCR or immunohistochemistry showed mismatch repair deficiency in every enrolled patient. A few pembrolizumab responders had their TCRs sequenced. Germline values: CDR1 MNHNS, CDR2 SASEGT. J gave up 12 bases and V 4 bases, and 16 bases lay outside the gene matches. The CDR3 extends over 16 amino acids. This clone was seen only a few times. Its antigen is not known. TCRdb's copy holds only in-frame clones and misses some; the assay was immunoSEQ multiplex PCR. Among under 50,000 clones listed, over 75% were seen once. V is TRBV6-1 and J is TRBJ2-7, with 12 positions matching TRBD2. This sample comprised PBMCs, obtained before pembrolizumab treatment. The source is an adult with mismatch repair-deficient cancer. This CDR3 is CASSVQVSTSGGPRYF. Here the CDR3 DNA reads TGTGCCAGCAGTGTCCAAGTCTCGACTAGCGGGGGCCCTCGGTACTTC.